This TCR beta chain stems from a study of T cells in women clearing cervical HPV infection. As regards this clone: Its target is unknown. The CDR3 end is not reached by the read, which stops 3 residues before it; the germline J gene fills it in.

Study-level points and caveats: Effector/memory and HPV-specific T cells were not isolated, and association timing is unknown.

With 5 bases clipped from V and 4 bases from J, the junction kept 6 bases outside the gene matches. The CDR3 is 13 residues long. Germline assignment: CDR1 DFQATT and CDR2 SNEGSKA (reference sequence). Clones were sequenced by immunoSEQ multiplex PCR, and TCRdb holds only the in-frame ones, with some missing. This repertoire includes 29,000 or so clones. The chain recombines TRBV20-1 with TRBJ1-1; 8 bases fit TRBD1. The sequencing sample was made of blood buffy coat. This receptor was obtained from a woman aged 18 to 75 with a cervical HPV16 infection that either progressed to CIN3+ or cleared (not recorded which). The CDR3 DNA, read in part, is TGCAGTGCTGACCGACAGGGGATCACTGAA. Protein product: CSADRQGITE. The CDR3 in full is CSADRQGITEAFF.